This entry lists 25 T cell receptor beta chains sequenced from one sample in a study of identical twins. TCRdb used MiXCR to reprocess the 5' RACE reads, holding one entry per CDR3 protein. The sample yields around 490,000 distinct CDR3 sequences, roughly 15% seen once. These data also featured in a second study, about yellow fever vaccine responses in identical twins.

Material: CD4+ T cells sorted from blood. The source is a woman younger than 30 in good health.

The table lists this clonotype with many counts. The J gene is TRBJ2-2, the V gene TRBV12-3 or TRBV12-4, with TRBD2 matching 12 bases. The V gene end was trimmed by 0 bases and the J gene end by 3 bases; junction bases not matched to a gene: 11. There are 20 residues in the CDR3. CDR3 in amino acids: CASSLAGRGLAGPYTGELFF. The CDR3 nucleotides read TGTGCCAGCAGTTTAGCCGGACGAGGACTAGCGGGACCGTACACCGGGGAGCTGTTTTTT.

Only a few counts were recorded for this clonotype. The V and J genes are TRBV3-1 and TRBJ2-2, with D possibly being TRBD2 (5 bases). Germline CDR1 and CDR2: LGHDT and YNNKEL (reference sequence). There are 11 residues in the CDR3. V shed 10 bases and J shed 5 bases, with 8 bases lying between them. The CDR3 DNA reads TGTGCCACCCGGGGTACCGGGGAGCTGTTTTTT. It translates to CATRGTGELFF.

The chain is built from TRBV6-1 and TRBJ2-6; D might be TRBD1 or TRBD2, each matching 5 bases. Trimming stripped 7 bases from V and 0 bases from J, with 10 bases between. Germline values: CDR1 MNHNS, CDR2 SASEGT. The CDR3 sequence is 15 residues long. For the CDR3, the DNA is TGTGCCAGCAAGTTTGGGGGCTCTGGGGCCAACGTCCTGACTTTC. Protein sequence: CASKFGGSGANVLTF.

The genes are TRBV10-3 and TRBJ2-3; 9 nucleotides line up with TRBD2. The germline V gene encodes CDR1 ENHRY and CDR2 SYGVKD. The length of the CDR3 is 17 residues. Losses at the gene ends were 6 bases for V and 0 bases for J; bases not matched to a gene: 10. The CDR3 loop is CAISRGSRGGSTDTQYF. In DNA form, the CDR3 reads TGTGCCATCAGCCGAGGATCGCGGGGGGGGAGCACAGATACGCAGTATTTT.

This chain's CDR3 is CSVEVVTETQYF. The CDR3 DNA sequence: TGCAGCGTTGAAGTAGTGACAGAGACCCAGTACTTC. The chain uses TRBV29-1 and TRBJ2-5, with D uncertain. Looked up from germline, CDR1 is SQVTM and CDR2 is ANQGSEA. The CDR3 is 12 residues long. V dropped 1 base and J dropped 4 bases, with 7 bases sitting between them.

In this sample, this clonotype turned up once. This chain uses TRBV2 with TRBJ2-1; 10 bases fit TRBD1. V lost 2 bases, J lost 7 bases, and 2 bases stayed unmatched. This CDR3 is built from 14 residues. Germline V gene sequence: CDR1 SNHLY, CDR2 FYNNEI. The DNA of the CDR3 is TGTGCCAGCAGTGAATGGGGACAGGGGAATGAGCAGTTCTTC. Protein sequence: CASSEWGQGNEQFF. The whole variable domain, remainder taken from reference TRBV2 and TRBJ2-1, is EPEVTQTPSHQVTQMGQEVILRCVPISNHLYFYWYRQILGQKVEFLVSFYNNEISEKSEIFDDQFSVERPDGSNFTLKIRSTKLEDSAMYFCASSEWGQGNEQFFGPGTRLTVL.

A few counts support this clonotype. The chain joins TRBV5-5 to TRBJ2-7; D is ambiguous. CDR3 length equals 16 residues. From germline, CDR1 is SGHKS and CDR2 YYEKEE (reference sequence). V dropped 4 bases and J dropped 7 bases, with 24 bases sitting between them. CDR3 loop: CASSRLRLGTLDEQYV. The CDR3 DNA is TGTGCCAGCAGCCGGTTAAGGTTGGGCACCCTTGATGAGCAGTACGTC.

This chain connects TRBV20-1 to TRBJ1-6; 12 bases match TRBD1. The V gene's germline CDR1 is DFQATT and CDR2 SNEGSKA (reference sequence). V lost 3 bases and J lost 7; bases outside the gene matches: 10. CDR3 length: 17 residues. CDR3: CSASRATGQGANSPLHF. In DNA, the CDR3 is TGCAGTGCTAGCAGGGCAACGGGACAGGGGGCAAATTCACCCCTCCACTTT.

The chain joins TRBV29-1 to TRBJ2-5, with D perhaps TRBD1 (5 bases). The CDR3 spans 12 residues. The V and J ends lost 7 bases and 0 bases respectively, with 9 bases between them. Looked up from germline, CDR1 is SQVTM and CDR2 is ANQGSEA. CDR3 sequence reads: CSGQRNQETQYF. The CDR3 DNA reads as TGCAGCGGACAGCGAAACCAAGAGACCCAGTACTTC.

CDR3 in DNA: TGTGCCAGCAGTTCCTGGGACAGGGCACCCGGGGAGCTGTTTTTT. This translates into CASSSWDRAPGELFF. V usage is TRBV27 and J usage is TRBJ2-2; 9 nucleotides agree with TRBD1. Germline loops: CDR1 MNHEY, CDR2 SMNVEV (reference sequence). V dropped 4 bases and J dropped 6; count of bases not matched to a gene: 6. This CDR3 contains 15 residues.

In its sample, this clonotype was seen a few times. The chain joins TRBV3-1 to TRBJ2-5; 9 bases fit TRBD2. The CDR3 is 15 amino acids. After removal of 7 bases from V and 5 bases from J, the junction contained 11 bases not matched to a gene. The germline CDR1 and CDR2 sequences are LGHDT and YNNKEL (reference sequence). CDR3 in amino acids: CASTEALAGLETQYF. In DNA, the CDR3 is TGTGCCAGCACCGAGGCACTAGCGGGCTTGGAGACCCAGTACTTC.

This clonotype was observed a few times. The V gene is TRBV7-9, the J gene TRBJ2-1; D call uncertain. Germline CDR1 reads SEHNR; CDR2 reads FQNEAQ (reference sequence). V lost 5 bases and J 7 bases, leaving 6 bases between the germline ends. The CDR3 runs to 11 residues. The CDR3 coding sequence is TGTGCCAGCAGCCAGCCGAATGAGCAGTTCTTC. Translating gives CASSQPNEQFF.

This clonotype was seen a few times. The chain has TRBV20-1 and TRBJ1-3; possibly TRBD1 for D (6 bases). V was shortened by 4 bases and J by 4 bases, with 8 bases between the two germline ends. Germline V gene sequence: CDR1 DFQATT, CDR2 SNEGSKA (reference sequence). The CDR3 consists of 12 residues. CDR3 nucleotides: TGCAGTGCTACCGACAGGGGAAACACCATATATTTT. Residues: CSATDRGNTIYF.

V and J are TRBV20-1 and TRBJ2-1; possible D gene TRBD2, 6 bases. Germline values: CDR1 DFQATT, CDR2 SNEGSKA (reference sequence). CDR3 length: 15 amino acids. V gave up 0 bases and J gave up 5 bases, with 14 bases separating them. CDR3 bases: TGCAGTGCTAGAGACGGAGGGAGAGTTGACAATGAGCAGTTCTTC. It codes for CSARDGGRVDNEQFF.

This clonotype was found a few times. The V and J genes are TRBV29-1 and TRBJ2-7; D not resolved. The CDR3 is 12 amino acids. Germline V gene data show CDR1 as SQVTM and CDR2 as ANQGSEA. Trimming shortened V by 6 bases and J by 7 bases, and 16 bases separated the two germline ends. As DNA, the CDR3 is TGCAGCGTGCAATCCGGCGGTGGGGAGCAGTACGTC. The encoded protein is CSVQSGGGEQYV.

The chain carries TRBV20-1 and TRBJ1-4; D is unresolved. The V end was cut by 4 bases, the J end by 8 bases, with 14 bases between. The CDR3 totals 13 residues. Germline CDR1 is DFQATT and CDR2 is SNEGSKA (reference sequence). CDR3 sequence reads: CSATGGLNEKLFF. For the CDR3, the DNA is TGCAGTGCTACGGGAGGCTTAAACGAAAAACTGTTTTTT.

The gene calls are TRBV29-1 and TRBJ2-6; D gene uncertain. In germline, CDR1 is SQVTM, CDR2 ANQGSEA. V lost 7 bases and J 0 bases, leaving 7 bases between the germline ends. The CDR3 is 13 residues long. Here the CDR3 DNA reads TGCAGCGCCGTGAGCTCTGGGGCCAACGTCCTGACTTTC. Protein: CSAVSSGANVLTF.

This clonotype turned up a few times. This sequence joins TRBV7-8 and TRBJ2-7, with 10 positions matching TRBD1. Germline trimming cut 1 base from V and 3 bases from J; bases unmatched to any gene: 6. This CDR3 is 16 amino acids long. The germline gives CDR1 SGHVS, CDR2 FQNEAQ. CDR3 DNA sequence: TGTGCCAGCAGCTTAGTAGGGGGGACAGGGGTCTACGAGCAGTACGTC. Translating gives CASSLVGGTGVYEQYV.

CDR3 loop: CASSWQRDPTRNEQFF. The CDR3 DNA reads as TGCGCCAGCAGCTGGCAGCGGGACCCTACTCGGAATGAGCAGTTCTTC. This chain connects TRBV5-1 to TRBJ2-1, with 7 bases lining up with TRBD2. CDR1 SGHRS and CDR2 YFSETQ come from the germline V gene. The junction had 13 bases not matched to a gene; V was cut back by 3 bases and J by 7 bases. The CDR3 length is 16 residues.

The chain couples TRBV18 to TRBJ2-7; 7 bases agree with TRBD2. CDR3 size: 13 residues. V shed 1 base, J shed 5 bases, and the junction held 2 bases outside the gene matches. Germline CDR1 reads KGHSH; CDR2 reads LQKENI. CDR3 nucleotides: TGTGCCAGCTCACCACGGGGGGGGGACGAGCAGTACGTC. This codes for CASSPRGGDEQYV.

This clonotype was observed many times. The chain employs TRBV7-2 and TRBJ2-3, with 10 nucleotides matching TRBD2. Germline V gives CDR1 SGHTA, CDR2 FQGNSA. The V segment lost 1 base and the J segment 6 bases; nucleotides outside the gene matches: 4. The CDR3 has 15 residues. The CDR3 DNA is TGTGCCAGCAGCTTAGTATTACTAGCGGGGGATACGCAGTATTTT. This sequence encodes CASSLVLLAGDTQYF.

In its sample, this clonotype was seen a few times. The rearrangement joins TRBV11-2 to TRBJ2-6, with 9 bases matching TRBD2. V gave up 4 bases and J gave up 1 base; unmatched junction bases: 14. Germline CDR1 reads SGHAT; CDR2 reads FQNNGV. There are 20 residues in the CDR3. The CDR3 nucleotides read TGTGCCAGCAGCTCTACCCCCGGACTAGCGCCAATGTCTGGGGCCAACGTCCTGACTTTC. It codes for CASSSTPGLAPMSGANVLTF. Looking up the rest from reference TRBV11-2 and TRBJ2-6 gives the full variable domain: EAGVAQSPRYKIIEKRQSVAFWCNPISGHATLYWYQQILGQGPKLLIQFQNNGVVDDSQLPKDRFSAERLKGVDSTLKIQPAKLEDSAVYLCASSSTPGLAPMSGANVLTFGAGSRLTVL.

The chain recombines TRBV10-3 with TRBJ2-2; D unclear. CDR3 length equals 15 residues. Germline V gene sequence: CDR1 ENHRY, CDR2 SYGVKD. Between the trimmed V and J ends, which lost 8 bases and 2 bases, there was a span of 15 bases. CDR3 in amino acids: CAIGEENSNTGELFF. The CDR3 region has the DNA TGTGCCATCGGGGAAGAGAACTCTAACACCGGGGAGCTGTTTTTT.

This clonotype has a handful of counts. V is TRBV12-3 or TRBV12-4 and J is TRBJ2-7, with D maybe TRBD1 (6 bases). The CDR3 is made up of 16 amino acids. V lost 0 bases to trimming and J lost 4 bases, with 16 bases between them. The CDR3 loop is CASSLAFFSGQYEQYF. The CDR3 DNA reads TGTGCCAGCAGTTTAGCATTCTTTTCGGGACAATACGAGCAGTACTTC.

The chain uses TRBV5-1 and TRBJ2-1, with 9 bases matching TRBD1. Germline V CDR1 and CDR2: SGHRS, YFSETQ. The length of the CDR3 is 17 residues. The V and J ends lost 4 bases and 0 bases, in that order; junction bases with no gene match: 8. CDR3 DNA sequence: TGCGCCAGCAGCCCGGGACAGGGCCTAAGCTCCTACAATGAGCAGTTCTTC. Translated, it gives CASSPGQGLSSYNEQFF.